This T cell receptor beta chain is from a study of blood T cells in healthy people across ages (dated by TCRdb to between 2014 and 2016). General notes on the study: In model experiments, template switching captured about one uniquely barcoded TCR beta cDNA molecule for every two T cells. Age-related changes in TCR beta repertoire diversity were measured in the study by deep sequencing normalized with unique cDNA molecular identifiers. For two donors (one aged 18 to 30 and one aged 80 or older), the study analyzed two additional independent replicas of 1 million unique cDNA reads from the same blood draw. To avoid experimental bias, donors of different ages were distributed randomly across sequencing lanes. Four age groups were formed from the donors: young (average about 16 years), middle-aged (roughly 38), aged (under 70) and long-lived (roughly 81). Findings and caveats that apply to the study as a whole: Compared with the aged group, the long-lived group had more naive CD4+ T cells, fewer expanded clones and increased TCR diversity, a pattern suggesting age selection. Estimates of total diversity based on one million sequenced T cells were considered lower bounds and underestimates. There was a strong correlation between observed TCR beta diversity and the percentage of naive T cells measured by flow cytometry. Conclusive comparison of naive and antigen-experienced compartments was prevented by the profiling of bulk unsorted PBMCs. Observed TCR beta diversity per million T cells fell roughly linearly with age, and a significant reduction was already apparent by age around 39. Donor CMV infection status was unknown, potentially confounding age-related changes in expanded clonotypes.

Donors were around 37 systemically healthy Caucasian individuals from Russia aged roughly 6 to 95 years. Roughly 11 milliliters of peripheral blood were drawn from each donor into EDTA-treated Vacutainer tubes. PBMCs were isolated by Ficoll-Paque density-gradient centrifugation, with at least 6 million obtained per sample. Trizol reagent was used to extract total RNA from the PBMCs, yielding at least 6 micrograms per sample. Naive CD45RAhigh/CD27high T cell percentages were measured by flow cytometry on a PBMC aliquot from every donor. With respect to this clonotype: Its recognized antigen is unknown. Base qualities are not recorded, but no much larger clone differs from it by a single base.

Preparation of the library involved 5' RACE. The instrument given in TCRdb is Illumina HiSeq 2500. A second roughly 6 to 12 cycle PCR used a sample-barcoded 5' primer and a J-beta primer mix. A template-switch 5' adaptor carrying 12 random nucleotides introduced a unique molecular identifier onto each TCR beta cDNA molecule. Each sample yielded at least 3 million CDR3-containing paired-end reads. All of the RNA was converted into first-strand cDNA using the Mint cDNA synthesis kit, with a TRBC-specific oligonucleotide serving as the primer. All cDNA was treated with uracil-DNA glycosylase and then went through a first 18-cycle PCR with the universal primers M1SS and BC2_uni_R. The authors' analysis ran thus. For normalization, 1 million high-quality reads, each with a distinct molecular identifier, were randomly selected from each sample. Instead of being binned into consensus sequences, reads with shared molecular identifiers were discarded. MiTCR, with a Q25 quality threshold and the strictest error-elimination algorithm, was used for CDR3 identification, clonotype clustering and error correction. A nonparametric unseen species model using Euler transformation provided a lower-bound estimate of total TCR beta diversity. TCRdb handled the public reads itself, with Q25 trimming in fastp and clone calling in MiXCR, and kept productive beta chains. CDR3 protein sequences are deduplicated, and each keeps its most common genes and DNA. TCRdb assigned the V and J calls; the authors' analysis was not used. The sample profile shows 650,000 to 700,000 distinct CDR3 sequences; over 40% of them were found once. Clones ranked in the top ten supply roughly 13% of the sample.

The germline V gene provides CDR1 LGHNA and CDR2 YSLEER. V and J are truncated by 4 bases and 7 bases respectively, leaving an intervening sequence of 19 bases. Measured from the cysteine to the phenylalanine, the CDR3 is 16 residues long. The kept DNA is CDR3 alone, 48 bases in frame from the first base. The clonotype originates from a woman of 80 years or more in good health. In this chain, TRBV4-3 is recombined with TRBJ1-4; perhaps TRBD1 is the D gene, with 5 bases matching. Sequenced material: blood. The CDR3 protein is CASSRGVGTVGEKLFF. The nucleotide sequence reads TGCGCCAGCAGCCGAGGGGTCGGGACCGTCGGTGAAAAACTGTTTTTT.